The clone carrying this TCR beta chain has only a few counts. The antigen is undetermined. Blood PBMC samples: pre-vaccination, two weeks post third vaccination, and at tumor progression. This sample was included in a study of glioma-infiltrating T cells after dendritic cell vaccination. Whole-study context: Autologous tumor lysate was loaded overnight onto monocyte-derived dendritic cells grown seven days with IL-4 and GM-CSF.

Findings and limits, study-wide: The cohort had few patients with full blood and tumor sets.

Repertoires were generated with immunoSEQ multiplex PCR, while TCRdb's copy carries only in-frame clones and drops some. The data show about 73,000 clones, with approximately 80% seen just once and about 2% held by the top ten. The CDR3 is 13 amino acids. Germline CDR1 reads LNHDA; CDR2 reads SQIVND (reference sequence). Trimming took 4 bases from V and 8 from J, leaving 11 bases between them. The sequences come from blood, collected before dendritic cell vaccination. This receptor was identified in a human donor with glioblastoma. The chain recombines TRBV19 with TRBJ1-4, with a possible D match to TRBD1 (5 bases). CDR3 in DNA: TGTGCCAGTAGTACCAGGGTTTCAGAAAAACTGTTTTTT. Encoded protein: CASSTRVSEKLFF.